These 3 T cell receptor beta chains were sequenced from one sample in a study of blood T cells in healthy people across ages. The authors ran a second PCR of about 7 to 11 cycles using a sample-barcoded 5' primer and a J-beta primer mix. TCRdb re-analysed the 5' RACE reads in MiXCR, keeping a single row per CDR3 protein. The sample lists around 780,000 distinct CDR3 sequences, just over 55% seen once, with roughly 25% in the top ten. Sequences were obtained from blood. Receptors originate from a man in his forties in good health.

This clonotype was seen ten or more times. The rearrangement uses TRBV4-1 and TRBJ2-7; TRBD1 matches 8 bases. This CDR3 is 16 amino acids long. V trimming: 1 base; J trimming: 4 bases; junction bases outside the gene matches: 9. Per germline, CDR1 MGHRA and CDR2 YSYEKL. CDR3 in DNA: TGCGCCAGCAGCCAAGGTCCGGACAGGGTAACGTACGAGCAGTACTTC. As protein: CASSQGPDRVTYEQYF.

The chain carries TRBV3-1 and TRBJ1-4, with unresolved D. CDR3 length equals 16 residues. Germline V gives CDR1 LGHDT, CDR2 YNNKEL (reference sequence). Trimming shortened V by 0 bases and J by 7 bases, and 15 bases separated the two germline ends. CDR3 sequence reads: CASSQDASSNGEKLFF. CDR3 sequence (DNA): TGTGCCAGCAGCCAAGATGCGTCCTCCAACGGTGAAAAACTGTTTTTT.

This clonotype was detected only once. Here the CDR3 reads CATSEGTGNTGELFF. The CDR3 region has the DNA TGTGCCACCAGTGAGGGGACGGGAAACACCGGGGAGCTGTTTTTT. The V gene is TRBV24-1, the J gene TRBJ2-2; D possibly uses TRBD1 or TRBD2 (5 bases each). V lost 4 bases to trimming and J lost 2 bases, with 10 bases between them. Germline CDR1 and CDR2: KGHDR and SFDVKD. The CDR3 is 15 residues long.